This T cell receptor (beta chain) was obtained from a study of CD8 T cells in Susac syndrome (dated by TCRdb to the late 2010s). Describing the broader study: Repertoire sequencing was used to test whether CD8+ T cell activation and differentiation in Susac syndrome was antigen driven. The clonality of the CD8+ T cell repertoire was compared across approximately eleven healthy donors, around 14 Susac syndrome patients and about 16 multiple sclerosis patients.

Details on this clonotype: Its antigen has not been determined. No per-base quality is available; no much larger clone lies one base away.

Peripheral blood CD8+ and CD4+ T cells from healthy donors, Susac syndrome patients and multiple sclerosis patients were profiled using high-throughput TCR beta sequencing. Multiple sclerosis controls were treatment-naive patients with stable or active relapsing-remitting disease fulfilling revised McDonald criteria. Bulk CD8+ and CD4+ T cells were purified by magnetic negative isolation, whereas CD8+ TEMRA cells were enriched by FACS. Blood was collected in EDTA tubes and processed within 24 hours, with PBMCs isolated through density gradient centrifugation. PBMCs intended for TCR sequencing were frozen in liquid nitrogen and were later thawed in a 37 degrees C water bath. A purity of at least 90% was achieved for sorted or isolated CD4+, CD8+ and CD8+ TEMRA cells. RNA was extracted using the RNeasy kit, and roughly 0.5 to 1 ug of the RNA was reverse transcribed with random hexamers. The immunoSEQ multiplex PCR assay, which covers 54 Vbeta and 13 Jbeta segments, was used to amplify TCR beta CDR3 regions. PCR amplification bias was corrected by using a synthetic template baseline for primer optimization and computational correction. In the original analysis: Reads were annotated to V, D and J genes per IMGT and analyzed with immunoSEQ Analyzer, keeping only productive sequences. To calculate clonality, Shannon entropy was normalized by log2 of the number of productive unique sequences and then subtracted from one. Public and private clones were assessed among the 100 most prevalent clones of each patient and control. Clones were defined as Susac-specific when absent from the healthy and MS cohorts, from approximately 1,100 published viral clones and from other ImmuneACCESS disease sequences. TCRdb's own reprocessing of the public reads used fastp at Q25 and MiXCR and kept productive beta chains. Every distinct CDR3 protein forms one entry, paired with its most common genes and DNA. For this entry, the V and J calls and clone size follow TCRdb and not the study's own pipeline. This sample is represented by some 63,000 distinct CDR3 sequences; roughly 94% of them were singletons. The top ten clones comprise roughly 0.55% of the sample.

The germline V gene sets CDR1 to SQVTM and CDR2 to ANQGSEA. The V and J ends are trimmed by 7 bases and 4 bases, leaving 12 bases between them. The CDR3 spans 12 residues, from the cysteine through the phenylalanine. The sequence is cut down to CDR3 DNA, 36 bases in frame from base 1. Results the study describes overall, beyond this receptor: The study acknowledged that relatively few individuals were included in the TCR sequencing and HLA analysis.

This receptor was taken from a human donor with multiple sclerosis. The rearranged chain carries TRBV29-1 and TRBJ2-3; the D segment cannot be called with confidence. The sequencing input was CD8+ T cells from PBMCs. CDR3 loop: CSAPTSADTQYF. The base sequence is TGCAGCGCCCCTACGTCCGCAGATACGCAGTATTTT.